The clone carrying this T cell receptor (beta chain) was seen many times. The source of the sample is a study of T cells in Graves' hyperthyroidism and ophthalmopathy. What was amplified from RNA transcripts were TCR beta CDR3 regions. First-round RT-PCR targeting the TCR CDR3 was performed with the HTBI primer set. One entry per CDR3 protein results from TCRdb running MiXCR on the multiplex PCR reads. The sample lists 400,000 or so distinct CDR3 sequences, about 14% occurring once. Sequencing was performed on blood. This clonotype was sampled from a young woman with Graves' ophthalmopathy.

The CDR3 DNA sequence: TGCAGTGTCAGAGAGTTAAGCACAGATACGCAGTATTTT. This encodes CSVRELSTDTQYF. The V call is TRBV20-1, the J call TRBJ2-3; D gene unclear. CDR3 size: 13 residues. Germline CDR1 is DFQATT and CDR2 is SNEGSKA (reference sequence). The germline V and J ends were trimmed by 7 bases and 0 bases, with 11 bases remaining between them.